This T cell receptor (beta chain) stems from a study of shared clonotypes between healthy human individuals. Background on the study: Each donor contributed plates that comprised three CD4 naive, three CD4 memory, two CD8 naive and one CD8 memory.

With regard to this clone: Its specificity is not known.

Healthy HIV-negative adults with no recent acute infections or vaccinations were recruited as donors. Researchers partitioned CD4+ cells into CD45RA+ naive and CD45RA-negative memory subsets. The method was immunoSEQ multiplex PCR; TCRdb's version includes in-frame clones alone and lacks a portion of them. The data contain under 2.5 million clones, 80% to 95% of them singletons. The study's findings and limits: Represented diversity, genetic and exposure-history alike, was limited by few donors.

V lost 11 bases and J 0 bases, leaving 20 bases between the germline ends. Germline V gene sequence: CDR1 SGHNT, CDR2 YENEEA. The CDR3 has 15 residues. The TCR originated in a man aged 18-30 years in good health. Some clones in this sample may be carry-over from other donors' samples. The specimen sequenced was naive CD4+ T cells from PBMCs. As for subset: CD45RA+ positively selected. This chain connects TRBV11-3 to TRBJ2-7; D perhaps matches TRBD1 (7 bases). The CDR3 nucleotides read TGTGCCCTAGGCAGGGGGGAGAAGAACTCCTACGAGCAGTACTTC. This encodes CALGRGEKNSYEQYF.